The clone carrying this TCR beta chain was seen only a few times. Its antigen is still unknown. The sample belongs to a study of response to subunit inactivated influenza vaccine. TCRdb redid the calling of the RT-PCR reads with MiXCR, one entry per CDR3 protein. The sample lists hundreds of thousands of distinct CDR3 sequences, 14% seen once, with around 7.3% in the top ten. Broader study findings: T cells newly recruited by each seasonal influenza vaccination are few, the authors suggested.

V was clipped by 3 bases and J by 3 bases, with 14 bases between them. CDR3 length equals 15 residues. Germline V gene lookup returns CDR1 SGHAT and CDR2 FQNNGV. V gene TRBV11-2 combines with J gene TRBJ2-5, with D tentatively TRBD2 (6 bases). Sequenced material: PBMCs from blood, taken around 14 days before vaccination. This receptor was identified in a man aged 45-65 years who received an inactivated influenza vaccine. This chain's CDR3 is CASSLEGFSEETQYF. CDR3 in DNA: TGTGCCAGCAGCTTGGAGGGATTCAGTGAAGAGACCCAGTACTTC.